This T cell receptor beta chain was sequenced during a study of T cell repertoires in cytomegalovirus infection. Overall study context: The public TCR beta signatures pointed to both CMV infection and matching HLA type. Overall study results and limits: Cumulated frequencies of public TCR beta families served to identify carriers of CMV plus the relevant HLA. The ex vivo response showed dominance by HLA-C-restricted CMV-specific TCR beta clonotypes.

TCRdb recomputed calls from the reads with MiXCR, one row per CDR3 protein. The sample records 450,000 to 550,000 distinct CDR3 sequences, approximately 15% being singletons. The CDR3 is made up of 14 amino acids. Per the germline V gene, CDR1 is MNHNS and CDR2 is SASEGT. Trimming took 4 bases from V and 0 from J; bases not matched to a gene: 1. As regards this clonotype: Its specificity is unknown.

V and J are TRBV6-1 and TRBJ2-7; 9 bases agree with TRBD2. The clonotype originates from a human donor in good health (CMV status not recorded). Some clones in this sample may be carry-over from other donors' samples. Source material: CD8+ T cells from PBMCs. The CDR3, as DNA: TGTGCCAGCAGTGGAGCGGGAGGCTCCTACGAGCAGTACTTC. Protein sequence: CASSGAGGSYEQYF.